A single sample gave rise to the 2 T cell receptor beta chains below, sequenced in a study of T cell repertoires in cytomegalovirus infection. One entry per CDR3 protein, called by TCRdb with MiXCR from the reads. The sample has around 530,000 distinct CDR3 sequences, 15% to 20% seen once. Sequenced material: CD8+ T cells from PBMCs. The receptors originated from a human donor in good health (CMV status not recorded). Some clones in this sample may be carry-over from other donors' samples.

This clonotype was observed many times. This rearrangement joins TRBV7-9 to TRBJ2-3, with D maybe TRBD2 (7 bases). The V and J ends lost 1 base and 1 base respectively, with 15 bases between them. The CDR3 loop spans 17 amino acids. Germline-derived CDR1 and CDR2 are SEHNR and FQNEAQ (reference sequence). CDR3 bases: TGTGCCAGCAGCTTAGTTCGGGGGGCTAGCGGCACAGATACGCAGTATTTT. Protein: CASSLVRGASGTDTQYF.

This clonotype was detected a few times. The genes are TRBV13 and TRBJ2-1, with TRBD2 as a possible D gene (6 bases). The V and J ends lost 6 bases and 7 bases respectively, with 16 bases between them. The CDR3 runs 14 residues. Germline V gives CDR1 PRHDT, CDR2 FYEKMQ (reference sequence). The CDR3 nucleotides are TGTGCCAGCAGAAAACTGGGCGGAGGGAATGAGCAGTTCTTC. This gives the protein CASRKLGGGNEQFF.